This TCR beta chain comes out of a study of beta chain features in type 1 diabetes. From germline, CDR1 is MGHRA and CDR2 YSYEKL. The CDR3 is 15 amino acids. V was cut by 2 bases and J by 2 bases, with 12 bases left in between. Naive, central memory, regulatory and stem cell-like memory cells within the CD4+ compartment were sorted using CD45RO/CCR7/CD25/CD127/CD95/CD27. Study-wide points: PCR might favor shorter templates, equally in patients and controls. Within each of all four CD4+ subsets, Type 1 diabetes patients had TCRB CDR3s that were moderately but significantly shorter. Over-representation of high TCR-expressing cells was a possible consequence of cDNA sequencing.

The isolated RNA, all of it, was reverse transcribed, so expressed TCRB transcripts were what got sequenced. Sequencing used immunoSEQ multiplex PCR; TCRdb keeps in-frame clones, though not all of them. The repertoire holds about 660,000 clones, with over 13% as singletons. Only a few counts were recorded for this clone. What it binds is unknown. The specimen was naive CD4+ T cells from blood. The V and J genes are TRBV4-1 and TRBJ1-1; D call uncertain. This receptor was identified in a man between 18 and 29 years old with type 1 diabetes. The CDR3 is CASSQPGTLNTEAFF. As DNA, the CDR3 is TGCGCCAGCAGCCAACCAGGAACTCTCAACACTGAAGCTTTCTTT.